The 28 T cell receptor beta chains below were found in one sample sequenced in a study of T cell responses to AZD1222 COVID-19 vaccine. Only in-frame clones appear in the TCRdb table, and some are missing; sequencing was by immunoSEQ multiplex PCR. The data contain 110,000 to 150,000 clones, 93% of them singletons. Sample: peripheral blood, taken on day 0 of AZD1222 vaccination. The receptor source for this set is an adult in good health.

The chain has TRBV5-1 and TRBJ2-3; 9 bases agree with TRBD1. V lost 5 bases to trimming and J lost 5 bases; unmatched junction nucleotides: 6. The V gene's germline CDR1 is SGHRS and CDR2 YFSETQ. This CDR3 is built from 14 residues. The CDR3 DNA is TGCGCCAGCAGATCCGGGACAGGGATAGATACGCAGTATTTT. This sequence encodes CASRSGTGIDTQYF.

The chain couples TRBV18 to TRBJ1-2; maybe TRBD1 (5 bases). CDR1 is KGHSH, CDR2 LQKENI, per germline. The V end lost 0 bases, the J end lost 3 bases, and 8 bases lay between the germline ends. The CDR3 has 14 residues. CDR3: CASSPPGGYYGYTF. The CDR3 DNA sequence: TGTGCCAGCTCACCACCGGGGGGTTACTATGGCTACACCTTC.

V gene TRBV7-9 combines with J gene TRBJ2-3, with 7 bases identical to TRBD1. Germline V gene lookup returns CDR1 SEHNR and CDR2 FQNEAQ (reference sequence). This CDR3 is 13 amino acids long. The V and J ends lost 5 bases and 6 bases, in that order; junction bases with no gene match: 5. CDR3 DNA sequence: TGTGCCAGCAGCAGACAGGGTGCGGATACGCAGTATTTT. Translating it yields CASSRQGADTQYF.

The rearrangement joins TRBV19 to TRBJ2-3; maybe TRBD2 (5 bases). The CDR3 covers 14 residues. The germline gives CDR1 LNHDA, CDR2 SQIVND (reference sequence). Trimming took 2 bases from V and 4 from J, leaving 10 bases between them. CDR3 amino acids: CASSISSGSDTQYF. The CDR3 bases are TGTGCCAGTAGTATAAGCAGCGGCTCAGATACGCAGTATTTT.

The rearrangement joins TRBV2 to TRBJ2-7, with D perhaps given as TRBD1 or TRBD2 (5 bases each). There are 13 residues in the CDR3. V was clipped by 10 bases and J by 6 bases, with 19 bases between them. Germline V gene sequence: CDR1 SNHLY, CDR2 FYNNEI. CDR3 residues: CATKRDGSAEQYF. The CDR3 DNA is TGTGCCACCAAAAGGGACGGGTCGGCCGAGCAGTACTTC.

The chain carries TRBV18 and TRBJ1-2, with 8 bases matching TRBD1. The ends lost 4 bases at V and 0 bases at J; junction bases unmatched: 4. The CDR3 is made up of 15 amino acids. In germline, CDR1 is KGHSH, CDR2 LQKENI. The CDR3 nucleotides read TGTGCCAGCTCACGGACAGGGAGCCCTAACTATGGCTACACCTTC. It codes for CASSRTGSPNYGYTF.

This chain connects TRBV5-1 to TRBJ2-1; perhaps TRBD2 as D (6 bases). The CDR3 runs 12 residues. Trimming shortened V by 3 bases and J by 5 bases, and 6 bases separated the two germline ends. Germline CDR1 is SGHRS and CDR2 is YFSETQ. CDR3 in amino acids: CASSSSDNEQFF. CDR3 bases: TGCGCCAGCAGCTCTAGCGACAATGAGCAGTTCTTC. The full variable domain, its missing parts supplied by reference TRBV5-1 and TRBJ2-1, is KAGVTQTPRYLIKTRGQQVTLSCSPISGHRSVSWYQQTPGQGLQFLFEYFSETQRNKGNFPGRFSGRQFSNSRSEMNVSTLELGDSALYLCASSSSDNEQFFGPGTRLTVL.

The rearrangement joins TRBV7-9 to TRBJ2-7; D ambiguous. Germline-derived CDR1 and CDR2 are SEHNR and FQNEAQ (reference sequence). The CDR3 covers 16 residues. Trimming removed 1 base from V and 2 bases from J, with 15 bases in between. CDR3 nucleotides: TGTGCCAGCAGCTTAGACCGTTCCTTGCGGACCTACGAGCAGTACTTC. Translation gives CASSLDRSLRTYEQYF. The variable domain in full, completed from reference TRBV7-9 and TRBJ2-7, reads DTGVSQNPRHKITKRGQNVTFRCDPISEHNRLYWYRQTLGQGPEFLTYFQNEAQLEKSRLLSDRFSAERPKGSFSTLEIQRTEQGDSAMYLCASSLDRSLRTYEQYFGPGTRLTVT.

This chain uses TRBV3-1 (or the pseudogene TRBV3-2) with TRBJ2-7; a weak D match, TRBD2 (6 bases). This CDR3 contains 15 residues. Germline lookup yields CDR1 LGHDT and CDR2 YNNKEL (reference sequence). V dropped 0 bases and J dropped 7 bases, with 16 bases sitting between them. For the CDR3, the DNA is TGTGCCAGCAGCCAAGATGCGGGAATAGCTCGGGAGCAGTACTTC. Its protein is CASSQDAGIAREQYF.

This chain's CDR3 is CASSSLTSSYEQYF. The CDR3 nucleotides read TGCGCCAGCAGCTCACTGACTAGCAGCTACGAGCAGTACTTC. This chain links TRBV5-1 with TRBJ2-7; 7 positions agree with TRBD2. Germline-derived CDR1 and CDR2 are SGHRS and YFSETQ. V trimming: 3 bases; J trimming: 3 bases; junction bases outside the gene matches: 6. The CDR3 contains 14 residues.

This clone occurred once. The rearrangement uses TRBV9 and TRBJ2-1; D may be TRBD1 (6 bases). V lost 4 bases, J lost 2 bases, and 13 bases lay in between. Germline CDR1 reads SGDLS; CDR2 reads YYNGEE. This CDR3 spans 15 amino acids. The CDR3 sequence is CASSLGGFTYNEQFF. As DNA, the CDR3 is TGTGCCAGCAGCCTAGGGGGATTTACCTACAATGAGCAGTTCTTC.

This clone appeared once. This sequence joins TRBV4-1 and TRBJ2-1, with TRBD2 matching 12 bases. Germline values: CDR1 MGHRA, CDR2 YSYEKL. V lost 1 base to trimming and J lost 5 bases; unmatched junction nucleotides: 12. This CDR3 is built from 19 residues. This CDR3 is CASSQGGLAGGPLNNEQFF. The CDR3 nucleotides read TGCGCCAGCAGCCAAGGAGGGCTAGCGGGAGGGCCGCTCAACAATGAGCAGTTCTTC.

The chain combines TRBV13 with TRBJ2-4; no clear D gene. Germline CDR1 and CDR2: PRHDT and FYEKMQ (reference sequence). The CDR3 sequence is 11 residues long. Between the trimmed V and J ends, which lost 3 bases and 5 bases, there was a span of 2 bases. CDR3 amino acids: CASSFENIQYF. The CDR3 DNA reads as TGTGCCAGCAGCTTTGAAAACATTCAGTACTTC.

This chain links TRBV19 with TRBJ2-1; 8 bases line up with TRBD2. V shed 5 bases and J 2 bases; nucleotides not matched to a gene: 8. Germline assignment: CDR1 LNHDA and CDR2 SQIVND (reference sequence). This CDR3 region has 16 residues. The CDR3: CASSWRTSRTYNEQFF. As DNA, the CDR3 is TGTGCCAGTAGTTGGCGGACTAGCAGAACCTACAATGAGCAGTTCTTC.

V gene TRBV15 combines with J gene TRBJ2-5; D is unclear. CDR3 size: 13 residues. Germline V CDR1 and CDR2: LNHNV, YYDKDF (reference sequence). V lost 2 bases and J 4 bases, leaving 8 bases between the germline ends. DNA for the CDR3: TGTGCCACCAGCAGAACAGACTCAGAGACCCAGTACTTC. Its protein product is CATSRTDSETQYF.

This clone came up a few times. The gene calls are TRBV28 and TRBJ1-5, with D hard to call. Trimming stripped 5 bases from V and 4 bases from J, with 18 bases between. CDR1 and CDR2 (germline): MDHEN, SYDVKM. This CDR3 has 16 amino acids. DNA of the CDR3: TGTGCCAGCAGTACCACCATCGAAGGAGGTAATCAGCCCCAGCATTTT. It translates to CASSTTIEGGNQPQHF.

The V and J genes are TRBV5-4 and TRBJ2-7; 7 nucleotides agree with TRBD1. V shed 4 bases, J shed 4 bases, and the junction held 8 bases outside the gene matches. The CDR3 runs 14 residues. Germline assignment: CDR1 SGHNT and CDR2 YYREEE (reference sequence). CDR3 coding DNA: TGTGCCAGCAGCCCGAGGGACAGAAGTTACGAGCAGTACTTC. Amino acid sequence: CASSPRDRSYEQYF.

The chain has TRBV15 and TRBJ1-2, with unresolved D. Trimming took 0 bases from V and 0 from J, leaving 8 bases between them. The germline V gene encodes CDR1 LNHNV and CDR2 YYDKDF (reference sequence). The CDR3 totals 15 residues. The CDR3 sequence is CATSRDGITNYGYTF. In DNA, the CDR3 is TGTGCCACCAGCAGAGACGGAATAACTAACTATGGCTACACCTTC.

This CDR3 is CASTADRAASGYTF. The CDR3 DNA follows: TGTGCCAGCACCGCGGACAGGGCGGCGTCTGGCTACACCTTC. This sequence joins TRBV27 and TRBJ1-2; 8 bases line up with TRBD1. Losses at the gene ends were 7 bases for V and 7 bases for J; bases not matched to a gene: 11. The CDR3 runs to 14 residues. Per the germline V gene, CDR1 is MNHEY and CDR2 is SMNVEV (reference sequence).

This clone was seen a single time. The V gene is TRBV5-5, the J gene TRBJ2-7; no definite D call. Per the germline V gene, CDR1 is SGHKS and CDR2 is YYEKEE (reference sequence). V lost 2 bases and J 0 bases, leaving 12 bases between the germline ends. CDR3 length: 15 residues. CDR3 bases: TGTGCCAGCAGCTTAACCCCAGGAAGCTCCTACGAGCAGTACTTC. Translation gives CASSLTPGSSYEQYF.

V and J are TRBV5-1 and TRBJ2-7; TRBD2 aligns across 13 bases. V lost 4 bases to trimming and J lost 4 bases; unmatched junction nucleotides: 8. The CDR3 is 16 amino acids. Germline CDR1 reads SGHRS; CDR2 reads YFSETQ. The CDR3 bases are TGCGCCAGCAGCCGAGGACTAGCGGGAGATGGGTACGAGCAGTACTTC. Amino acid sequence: CASSRGLAGDGYEQYF.

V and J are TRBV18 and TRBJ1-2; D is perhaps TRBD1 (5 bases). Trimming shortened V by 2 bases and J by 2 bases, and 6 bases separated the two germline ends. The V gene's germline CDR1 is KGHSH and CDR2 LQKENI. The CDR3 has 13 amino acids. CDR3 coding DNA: TGTGCCAGCTCACCAGGGGCAAACTATGGCTACACCTTC. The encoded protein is CASSPGANYGYTF. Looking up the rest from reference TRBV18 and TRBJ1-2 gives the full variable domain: NAGVMQNPRHLVRRRGQEARLRCSPMKGHSHVYWYRQLPEEGLKFMVYLQKENIIDESGMPKERFSAEFPKEGPSILRIQQVVRGDSAAYFCASSPGANYGYTFGSGTRLTVV.

The CDR3 DNA reads TGTGCCAGCAGCTTAAAGGGCAGGGGGCGATCCGACTCCTACGAGCAGTACTTC. It is translated as CASSLKGRGRSDSYEQYF. This chain uses TRBV7-8 with TRBJ2-7, with 8 bases that match TRBD1. The CDR3 spans 18 residues. V shed 2 bases, J shed 0 bases, and the junction held 12 bases outside the gene matches. Germline CDR1 SGHVS, CDR2 FQNEAQ.

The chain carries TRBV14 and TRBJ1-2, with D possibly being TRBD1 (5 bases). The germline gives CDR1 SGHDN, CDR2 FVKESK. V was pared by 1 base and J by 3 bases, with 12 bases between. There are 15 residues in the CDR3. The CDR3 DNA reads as TGTGCCAGCAGCCAAGTTGTGGTACAGGACTATGGCTACACCTTC. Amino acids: CASSQVVVQDYGYTF.

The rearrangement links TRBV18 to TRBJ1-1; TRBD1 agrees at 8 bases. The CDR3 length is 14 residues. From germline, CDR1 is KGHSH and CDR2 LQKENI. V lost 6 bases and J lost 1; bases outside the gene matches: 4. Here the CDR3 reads CASSPGTGNTEAFF. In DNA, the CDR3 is TGTGCCAGCTCCCCTGGGACAGGGAACACTGAAGCTTTCTTT.

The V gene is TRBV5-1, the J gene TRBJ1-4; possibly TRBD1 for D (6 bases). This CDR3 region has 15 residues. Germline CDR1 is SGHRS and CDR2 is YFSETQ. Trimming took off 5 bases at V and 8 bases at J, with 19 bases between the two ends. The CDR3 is CASSKTGTPGEKLFF. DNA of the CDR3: TGCGCCAGCAGTAAGACCGGGACACCTGGGGAAAAACTGTTTTTT.

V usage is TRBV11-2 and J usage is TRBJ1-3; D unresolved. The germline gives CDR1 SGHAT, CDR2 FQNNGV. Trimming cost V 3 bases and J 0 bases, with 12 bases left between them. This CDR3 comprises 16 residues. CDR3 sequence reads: CASSFRGGPSGNTIYF. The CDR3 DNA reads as TGTGCCAGCAGCTTTAGAGGTGGACCCTCTGGAAACACCATATATTTT.

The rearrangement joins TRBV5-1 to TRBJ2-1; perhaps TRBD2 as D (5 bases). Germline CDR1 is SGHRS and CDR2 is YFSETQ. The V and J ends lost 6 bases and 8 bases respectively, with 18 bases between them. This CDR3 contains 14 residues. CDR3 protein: CASTKLGAPDEQFF. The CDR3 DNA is TGCGCCAGCACGAAACTAGGAGCCCCCGATGAGCAGTTCTTC.